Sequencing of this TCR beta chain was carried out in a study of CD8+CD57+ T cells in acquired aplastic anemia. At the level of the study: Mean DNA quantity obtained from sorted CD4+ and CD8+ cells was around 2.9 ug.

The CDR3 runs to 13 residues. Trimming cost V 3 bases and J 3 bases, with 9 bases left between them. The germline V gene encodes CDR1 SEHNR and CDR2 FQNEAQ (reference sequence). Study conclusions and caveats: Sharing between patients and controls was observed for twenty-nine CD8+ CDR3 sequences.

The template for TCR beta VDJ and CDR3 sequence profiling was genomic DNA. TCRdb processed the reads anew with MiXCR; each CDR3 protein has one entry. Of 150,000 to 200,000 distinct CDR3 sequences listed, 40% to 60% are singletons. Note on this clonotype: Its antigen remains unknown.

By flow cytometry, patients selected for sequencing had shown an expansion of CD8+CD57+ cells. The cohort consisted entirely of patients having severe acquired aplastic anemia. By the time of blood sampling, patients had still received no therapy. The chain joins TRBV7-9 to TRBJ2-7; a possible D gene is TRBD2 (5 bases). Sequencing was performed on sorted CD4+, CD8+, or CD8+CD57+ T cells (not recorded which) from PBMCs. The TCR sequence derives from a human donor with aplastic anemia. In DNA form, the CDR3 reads TGTGCCAGCAGCTTTGGGGAGAACTACGAGCAGTACTTC. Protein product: CASSFGENYEQYF.